These 9 T cell receptor beta chains were all obtained from the same sample, sequenced in a study of blood T cell repertoires in COVID-19. Generated by immunoSEQ multiplex PCR, the TCRdb table keeps only in-frame clones and is missing some. In the table there are approximately 210,000 clones, approximately 82% of which are singletons. The specimen was peripheral blood. The source is a woman in her 50s with acute or convalescent COVID-19.

The V and J genes are TRBV7-2 and TRBJ2-5, with a tentative D call TRBD2 (6 bases). Trimming took 6 bases from V and 3 from J, leaving 14 bases between them. There are 14 residues in the CDR3. Germline CDR1 and CDR2: SGHTA and FQGNSA. CDR3 nucleotide sequence: TGTGCCAGCAGTATCGGATCGGGAGAAGAGACCCAGTACTTC. Translating it yields CASSIGSGEETQYF.

The genes are TRBV12-3 or TRBV12-4 and TRBJ2-7; 10 bases map to TRBD2. V was pared by 6 bases and J by 7 bases, with 6 bases of the junction left unmatched. This CDR3 is built from 13 residues. CDR3: CASRVAGGGEQYF. The CDR3 DNA is TGTGCCAGCAGAGTAGCGGGAGGTGGAGAGCAGTACTTC.

The J gene is TRBJ1-1, the V gene TRBV6-2 or TRBV6-3; weak D call: TRBD1 (6 bases). The length of the CDR3 is 15 residues. V dropped 0 bases and J dropped 0 bases, with 8 bases sitting between them. Germline V CDR1 and CDR2: MNHEY, SVGEGT. The CDR3 spells CASSYSDSMNTEAFF. CDR3 nucleotides: TGTGCCAGCAGTTACTCGGACAGCATGAACACTGAAGCTTTCTTT.

This chain joins TRBV2 and TRBJ1-2, with unresolved D. V lost 4 bases to trimming and J lost 5 bases, with 17 bases between them. CDR1 and CDR2 from the germline V gene are SNHLY and FYNNEI. This CDR3 has 15 residues. The CDR3 sequence is CASSVSLVGSYGYTF. The DNA of the CDR3 is TGTGCCAGCAGTGTTTCGCTAGTTGGTTCGTATGGCTACACCTTC.

V usage is TRBV30 and J usage is TRBJ1-1; a weak D match, TRBD1 (5 bases). The V end lost 4 bases, the J end lost 3 bases, and 12 bases lay between the germline ends. Germline V lookup: CDR1 GTSNPN, CDR2 SVGIG (reference sequence). CDR3 size: 13 residues. The CDR3 nucleotides read TGTGCCTGGACCGGGGGAAGGGACACTGAAGCTTTCTTT. Translation gives CAWTGGRDTEAFF.

This rearrangement joins TRBV19 to TRBJ2-5, with D unclear. The CDR3 length is 12 residues. Per germline, CDR1 LNHDA and CDR2 SQIVND (reference sequence). V gave up 4 bases and J gave up 4 bases, with 7 bases separating them. CDR3 protein: CASSNSAETQYF. As DNA, the CDR3 is TGTGCCAGTAGTAACAGTGCAGAGACCCAGTACTTC.

The chain uses TRBV20-1 and TRBJ2-1; no firm D call. The CDR3 totals 16 residues. CDR1 and CDR2 from the germline V gene are DFQATT and SNEGSKA (reference sequence). The V gene lost 3 bases and the J gene lost 5 bases, with 20 bases spanning the gap. The CDR3 nucleotides are TGCAGTGCTAGTCTCCCCGGTGGGCGCGCTCACAATGAGCAGTTCTTC. Protein: CSASLPGGRAHNEQFF.

Details on this clone: A junction end diverges from the germline sequence, so it may reflect a read error. The J gene is TRBJ2-7, the V gene TRBV7-2; 11 bases match TRBD2. The CDR3 length is 15 residues. The germline CDR1 and CDR2 sequences are SGHTA and FQGNSA. CDR3 residues: CASSLAGGPQYGQYF. The CDR3 coding sequence is TGTGCCAGCAGTTTAGCGGGAGGGCCCCAGTACGGGCAGTACTTC. Using reference TRBV7-2 and TRBJ2-7 for the parts outside the CDR3, the full variable domain is GAGVSQSPSNKVTEKGKDVELRCDPISGHTALYWYRQSLGQGLEFLIYFQGNSAPDKSGLPSDRFSAERTGGSVSTLTIQRTQQEDSAVYLCASSLAGGPQYGQYFGPGTRLTVT.

The chain recombines TRBV28 with TRBJ2-3; 12 bases match TRBD1. The germline V gene encodes CDR1 MDHEN and CDR2 SYDVKM. This CDR3 spans 16 amino acids. With 5 bases clipped from V and 6 bases from J, the junction kept 9 bases outside the gene matches. The CDR3 sequence: CASSPTGTGGRDTQYF. CDR3 sequence (DNA): TGTGCCAGCAGTCCAACCGGGACAGGGGGCAGGGATACGCAGTATTTT.